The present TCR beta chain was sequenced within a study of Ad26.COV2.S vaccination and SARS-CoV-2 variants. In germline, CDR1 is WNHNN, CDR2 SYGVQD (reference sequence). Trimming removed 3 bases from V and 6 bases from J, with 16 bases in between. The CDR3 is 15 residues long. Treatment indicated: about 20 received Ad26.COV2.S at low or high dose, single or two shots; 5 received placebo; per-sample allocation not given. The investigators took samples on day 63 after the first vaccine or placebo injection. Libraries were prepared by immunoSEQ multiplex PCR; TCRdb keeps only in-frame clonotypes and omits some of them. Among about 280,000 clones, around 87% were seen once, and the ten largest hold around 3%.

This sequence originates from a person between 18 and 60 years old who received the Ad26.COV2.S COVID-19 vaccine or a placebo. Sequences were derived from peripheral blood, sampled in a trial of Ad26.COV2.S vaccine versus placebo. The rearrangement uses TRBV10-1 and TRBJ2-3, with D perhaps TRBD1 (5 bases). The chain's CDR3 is CASSETGMPPDTQYF. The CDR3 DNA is TGCGCCAGCAGTGAAACAGGAATGCCCCCGGATACGCAGTATTTT.